This T cell receptor (beta chain) was documented in a study of blood T cell repertoires in COVID-19. The wider study: Italy, Spain and the United States were the sources of the convalescent and acute COVID-19 samples. From T cells, B-cell-depleted T cells, or PBMCs came the material, which was cDNA or gDNA.

Study processing details: The assay estimated nucleated cells by amplifying reference gene primers. Clones were sequenced by immunoSEQ multiplex PCR, and TCRdb holds only the in-frame ones, with some missing. The V and J calls and the clone size are those of that table, but D and trimming were determined from the DNA. The sample carries some 250,000 clones, 65% to 85% recorded once. V lost 6 bases, J lost 5 bases, and 13 bases lay in between. CDR3 size: 13 residues. Germline V gives CDR1 ENHRY, CDR2 SYGVKD. The sample taken for sequencing was peripheral blood. The source of this sequence is a man at least 80 years old with acute or convalescent COVID-19. The rearrangement uses TRBV10-3 and TRBJ1-2, with D perhaps matching TRBD1 (6 bases). The CDR3 here is CAISQDSDYGYTF. CDR3 coding DNA: TGTGCCATCAGCCAGGACAGCGATTATGGCTACACCTTC.